Reported below is one T cell receptor (beta chain). The data originate from a study of blood T cell repertoires in COVID-19. Germline CDR1 LGHDT, CDR2 YNNKEL (reference sequence). This CDR3 region has 16 residues. V trimming: 3 bases; J trimming: 1 base; junction bases outside the gene matches: 8. Measured with immunoSEQ multiplex PCR; TCRdb has only the in-frame clones, and not every one. The data hold a few hundred thousand clones, with nearly 90% observed a single time. The gene calls are TRBV3-1 (or the pseudogene TRBV3-2) and TRBJ2-7; 8 bases fit TRBD2. Sequenced: PBMCs or T cells enriched from blood (not recorded which). This TCR was sampled from a woman aged 25 to 39 who had recovered from COVID-19. The CDR3: CASSHPGGGGSYEQYF. The DNA of the CDR3 is TGTGCCAGCAGCCATCCCGGGGGGGGCGGGTCCTACGAGCAGTACTTC.